This entry is about one T cell receptor (beta chain). This clonotype turned up a few times. Its cognate antigen has yet to be identified. There are no base qualities to consult, and no much larger clone falls within one base. In the ophthalmopathy patients, disease was moderately to severely active, with a Clinical Activity Score of 3 or more, a NOSPECS grade of 4 or more, and a duration of less than 3 months. Exclusion was applied to patients with uncontrolled infections, other autoimmune diseases, pregnancy or lactation. Diagnoses relied on clinical symptoms, serum thyroxine and TRAb, thyroid ultrasound and orbital computed tomography. PBMCs were separated from 10 ml of fresh peripheral blood using Ficoll-Paque density gradient centrifugation. Trizol reagent was used to extract total RNA, and RNA quality was then checked on an Agilent 2100 Bioanalyzer. This specimen comes from a study of T cells in Graves' hyperthyroidism and ophthalmopathy (dated by TCRdb to between 2018 and 2021). Context from the whole study: Peripheral blood was sampled at the time of initial diagnosis, prior to any treatment. To identify TCR V-J signatures that set the groups apart, the researchers used a discovery cohort of about a hundred patients, made up of 43 with Graves' ophthalmopathy and some 60 with stable Graves' hyperthyroidism. Whether ophthalmopathy could be predicted prospectively was tested in an independent validation cohort made up of under 20 hyperthyroidism patients plus 17 patients who later progressed to ophthalmopathy. The approximately 100 discovery patients were divided at random into training and test sets in a 7:3 ratio. Thyroid tissue and blood T-cell repertoires from six Graves' hyperthyroidism patients were also compared in the study. After sampling, hyperthyroidism patients received methimazole starting at 30 mg daily, and ophthalmopathy patients received high-dose intravenous methylprednisolone. According to the paper, TCR Vbeta CDR3 sequencing was carried out on 135 peripheral blood samples, which came from 40 to 45 ophthalmopathy, 75 to 80 hyperthyroidism and roughly 17 progressor patients.

The paper as a whole reports these results and caveats: Sample size was not statistically predetermined, and blinding of investigators to group allocation was not performed. In validation, progression to ophthalmopathy was predicted by the model with nearly 71% sensitivity and about 72% specificity, a median of around 6.5 months before onset. Blood samples also contained most of the expanded thyroid clonotypes (frequency above 0.001), which suggests that blood repertoires may reflect thyroid immune responses. A 13 V-J signature model separated ophthalmopathy from stable hyperthyroidism, with around 90% sensitivity and about 81% specificity in cross-validation and 80%/75% in testing.

The TCR beta CDR3 regions were amplified from the RNA transcripts. A first-round RT-PCR of the TCR CDR3 used the HTBI primer set with the Qiagen OneStep RT-PCR kit. The libraries were constructed in a second round of multiplex PCR and then size-selected and purified. The libraries were sequenced on an Illumina HiSeq2000 using paired-end 100 bp reads. Per the authors' processing: SOAPnuke was used to process the raw data, with reads discarded if the reads contained adapters or uncalled bases, had a mean Phred below 15, or lacked an exact constant-primer or identifier match. COPE v1.2.5 was used to merge the high-quality paired reads, and each unique nucleotide sequence was defined as a clonotype. MiTCR v1.1 was used to align the clonotypes against IMGT TRBV, TRBD and TRBJ reference segments. The analysis included only V-J combinations with a frequency above 0.0001, which together covered more than 99% of the repertoires. A TCS score was defined as the ratio between F50 (clonal expansion) and ExV (chaos), using BLOSUM62-based TCRdist between CDR3 peptides within each V-J. Welch's t-statistics and random forest reduced some 510 V-J features to about 13, which were used in a naive Bayes classifier (R e1071). TCRdb trimmed the raw reads at Q25, called clones with MiXCR and kept productive beta chains. Duplicate CDR3 protein sequences are folded into a single record with the most common DNA and genes. The V and J calls come from TCRdb's annotation, not from the publication. This sample holds about 590,000 distinct CDR3 sequences; about 14% were observed only once. The ten most abundant clones make up 7% to 9% of the sample.

The receptor was derived from a woman aged 18-29 years with Graves' ophthalmopathy. The sequenced sample was blood.

The nucleotide sequence is TGTGCCAGTAGTATAGATTCGAGGGATTTTTCTAACAATGAGCAGTTCTTC. This codes for CASSIDSRDFSNNEQFF. The rearranged chain carries TRBV19 and TRBJ2-1; TRBD2 is possibly the D segment (5 matching bases). Reading from cysteine to phenylalanine, the CDR3 counts 17 amino acids. CDR3 DNA only is kept here, 51 bases in frame from base 1. CDR1 and CDR2 (LNHDA, SQIVND) derive from the germline V gene (reference sequence). V loses 0 bases, J loses 5 bases, and the germline ends lie 17 bases apart.